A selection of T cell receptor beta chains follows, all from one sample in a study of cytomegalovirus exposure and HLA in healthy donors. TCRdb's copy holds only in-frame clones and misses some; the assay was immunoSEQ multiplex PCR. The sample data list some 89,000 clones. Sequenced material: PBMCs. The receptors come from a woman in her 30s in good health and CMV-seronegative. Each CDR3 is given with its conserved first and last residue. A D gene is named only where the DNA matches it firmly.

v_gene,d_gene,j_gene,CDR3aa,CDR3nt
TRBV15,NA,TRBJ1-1,CATSTEYPVRAQYTEAFF,TGTGCCACCAGCACCGAATACCCAGTCAGGGCTCAGTACACTGAAGCTTTCTTT
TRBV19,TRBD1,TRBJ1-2,CASSTSDRPWGGYTF,TGTGCCAGTAGTACCTCGGACAGGCCCTGGGGCGGCTACACCTTC
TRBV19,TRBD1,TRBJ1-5,CASSIFTTGDQPQHF,TGTGCCAGTAGTATTTTTACGACAGGGGATCAGCCCCAGCATTTT
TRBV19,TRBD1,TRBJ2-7,CASSMLGQGIYEQYF,TGTGCCAGTAGTATGCTGGGACAGGGCATTTACGAGCAGTACTTC
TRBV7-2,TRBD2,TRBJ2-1,CASSSTSGMYEQFF,TGTGCCAGCAGCTCGACTAGCGGGATGTATGAGCAGTTCTTC
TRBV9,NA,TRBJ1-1,CASSVGSRTGNTEAFF,TGTGCCAGCAGCGTAGGGAGCAGAACAGGGAACACTGAAGCTTTCTTT
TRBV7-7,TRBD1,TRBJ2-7,CASSLGDSYEQYF,TGTGCTAGCAGCTTAGGGGACAGCTACGAGCAGTACTTC
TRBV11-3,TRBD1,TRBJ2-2,CASSFGQGDTGELFF,TGTGCCAGCAGCTTCGGACAGGGGGACACCGGGGAGCTGTTTTTT
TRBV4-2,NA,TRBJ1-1,CASSQVQAGGYTEAFF,TGTGCCAGCAGCCAAGTACAAGCAGGCGGGTACACTGAAGCTTTCTTT
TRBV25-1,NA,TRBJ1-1,CASSEWSGTEAFF,TGTGCCAGCAGTGAATGGAGCGGCACTGAAGCTTTCTTT
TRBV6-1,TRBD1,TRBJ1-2,CASSEEVFMTGGSNYGYTF,TGTGCCAGCAGTGAAGAAGTTTTTATGACAGGGGGCTCCAACTATGGCTACACCTTC
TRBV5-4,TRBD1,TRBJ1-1,CASSAPGQGNTEAFF,TGTGCCAGCAGCGCGCCGGGACAGGGGAACACTGAAGCTTTCTTT